The clone carrying this T cell receptor beta chain was seen only a few times. Its antigen is not identified. From germline, CDR1 is SGHAT and CDR2 FQNNGV. The CDR3 consists of 16 residues. Sample-barcoded 5' priming and a J-beta primer mix drove a second PCR of roughly 7 to 11 cycles. TCRdb re-called the 5' RACE reads through MiXCR, storing one row per CDR3 protein. This sample has over a million distinct CDR3 sequences, with approximately 25% found just once. This specimen belongs to a study of blood T cells in healthy people across ages. Study-level results: The recorded TCR beta diversity per million T cells decreased in a roughly linear manner with age. A strong correlation was found between TCR beta diversity and the percentage of naive T cells.

The data were also submitted as part of a second study, on T cells of mothers and their children.

This chain connects TRBV11-2 to TRBJ2-5; D is undetermined. The J call may be in error: the DNA end matches TRBJ2-7 better. The sample comprised blood. The TCR comes from a girl aged 2-10 years in good health. CDR3 sequence reads: CASSLLVGARAYEQYF. Written as DNA, the CDR3 is TGTGCCAGCAGCTTATTGGTAGGCGCCCGAGCCTACGAGCAGTACTTC.